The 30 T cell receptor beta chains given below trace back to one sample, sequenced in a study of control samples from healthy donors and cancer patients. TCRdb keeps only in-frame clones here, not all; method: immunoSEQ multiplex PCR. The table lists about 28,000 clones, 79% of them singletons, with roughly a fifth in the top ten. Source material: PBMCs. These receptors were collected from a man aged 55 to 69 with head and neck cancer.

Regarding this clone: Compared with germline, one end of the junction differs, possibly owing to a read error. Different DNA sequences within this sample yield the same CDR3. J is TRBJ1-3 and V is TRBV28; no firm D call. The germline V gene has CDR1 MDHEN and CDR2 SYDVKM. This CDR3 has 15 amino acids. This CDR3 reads CASSRDWSSGNTIYF. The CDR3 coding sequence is TGCGCCAGCAGCCGCGACTGGAGCTCTGGAAACACCATATATTTT.

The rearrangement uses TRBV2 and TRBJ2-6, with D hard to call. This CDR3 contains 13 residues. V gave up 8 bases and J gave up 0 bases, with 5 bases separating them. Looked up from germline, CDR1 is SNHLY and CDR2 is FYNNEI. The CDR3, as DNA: TGTGCCAGCCATATCTCTGGGGCCAACGTCCTGACTTTC. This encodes CASHISGANVLTF.

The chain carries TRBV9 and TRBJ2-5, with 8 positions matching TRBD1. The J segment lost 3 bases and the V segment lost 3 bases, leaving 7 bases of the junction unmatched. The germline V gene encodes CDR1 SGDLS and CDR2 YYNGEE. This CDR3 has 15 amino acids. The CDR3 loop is CASSARTGLKETQYF. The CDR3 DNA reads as TGTGCCAGCAGCGCTCGGACAGGGCTAAAAGAGACCCAGTACTTC.

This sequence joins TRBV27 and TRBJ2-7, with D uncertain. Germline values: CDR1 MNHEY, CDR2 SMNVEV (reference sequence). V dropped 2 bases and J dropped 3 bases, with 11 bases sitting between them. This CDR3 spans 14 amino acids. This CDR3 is CASSLRSYGYEQYF. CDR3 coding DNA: TGTGCCAGCAGTTTACGGAGCTATGGCTACGAGCAGTACTTC.

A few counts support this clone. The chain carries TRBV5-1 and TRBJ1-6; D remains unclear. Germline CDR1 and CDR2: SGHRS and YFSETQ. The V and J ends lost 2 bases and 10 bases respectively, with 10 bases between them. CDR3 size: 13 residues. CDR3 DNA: TGCGCCAGCAGCTTATCCGAGGAATCACCCCTCCACTTT. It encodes CASSLSEESPLHF. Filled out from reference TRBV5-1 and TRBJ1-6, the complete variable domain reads KAGVTQTPRYLIKTRGQQVTLSCSPISGHRSVSWYQQTPGQGLQFLFEYFSETQRNKGNFPGRFSGRQFSNSRSEMNVSTLELGDSALYLCASSLSEESPLHFGNGTRLTVT.

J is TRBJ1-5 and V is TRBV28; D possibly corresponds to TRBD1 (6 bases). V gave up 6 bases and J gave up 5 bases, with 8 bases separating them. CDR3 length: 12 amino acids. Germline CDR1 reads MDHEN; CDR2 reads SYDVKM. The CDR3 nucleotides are TGTGCCAGCAGGAGGGGGGATCAGCCCCAGCATTTT. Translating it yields CASRRGDQPQHF.

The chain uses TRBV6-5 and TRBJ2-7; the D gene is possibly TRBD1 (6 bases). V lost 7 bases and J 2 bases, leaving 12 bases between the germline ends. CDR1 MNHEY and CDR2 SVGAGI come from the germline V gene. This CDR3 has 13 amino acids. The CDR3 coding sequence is TGTGCCAGCAACTCGGGACACCCCTACGAGCAGTACTTC. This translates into CASNSGHPYEQYF.

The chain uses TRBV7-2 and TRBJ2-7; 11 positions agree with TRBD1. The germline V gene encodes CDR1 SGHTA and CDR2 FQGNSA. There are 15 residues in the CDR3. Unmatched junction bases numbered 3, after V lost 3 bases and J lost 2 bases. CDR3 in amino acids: CASSLGGQGAYEQYF. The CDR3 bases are TGTGCCAGCAGCTTGGGGGGACAGGGGGCCTACGAGCAGTACTTC.

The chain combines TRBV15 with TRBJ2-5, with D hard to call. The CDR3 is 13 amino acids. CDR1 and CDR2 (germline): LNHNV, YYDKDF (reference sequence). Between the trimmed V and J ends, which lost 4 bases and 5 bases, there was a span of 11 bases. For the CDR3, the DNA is TGTGCCACCAGCACCAGACTGGGGGAGACCCAGTACTTC. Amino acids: CATSTRLGETQYF.

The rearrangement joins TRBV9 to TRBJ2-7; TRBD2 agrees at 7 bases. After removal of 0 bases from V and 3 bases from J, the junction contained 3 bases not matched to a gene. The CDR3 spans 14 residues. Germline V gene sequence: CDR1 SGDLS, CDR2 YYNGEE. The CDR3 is CASSVGGEGYEQYF. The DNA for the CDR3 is TGTGCCAGCAGCGTAGGAGGGGAGGGCTACGAGCAGTACTTC. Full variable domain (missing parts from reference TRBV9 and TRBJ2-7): DSGVTQTPKHLITATGQRVTLRCSPRSGDLSVYWYQQSLDQGLQFLIQYYNGEERAKGNILERFSAQQFPDLHSELNLSSLELGDSALYFCASSVGGEGYEQYFGPGTRLTVT.

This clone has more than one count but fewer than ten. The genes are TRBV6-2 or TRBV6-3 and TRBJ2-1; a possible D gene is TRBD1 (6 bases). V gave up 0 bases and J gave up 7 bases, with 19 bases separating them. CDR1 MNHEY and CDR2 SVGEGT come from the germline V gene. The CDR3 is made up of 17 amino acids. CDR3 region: CASSYSGNRAPLNEQFF. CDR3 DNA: TGTGCCAGCAGTTACTCGGGGAACAGGGCCCCTCTAAATGAGCAGTTCTTC.

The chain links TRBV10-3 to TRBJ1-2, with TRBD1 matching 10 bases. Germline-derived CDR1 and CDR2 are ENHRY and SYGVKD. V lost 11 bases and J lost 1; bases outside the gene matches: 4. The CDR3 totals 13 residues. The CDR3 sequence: CALGTGDNYGYTF. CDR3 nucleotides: TGTGCCCTAGGGACAGGGGATAACTATGGCTACACCTTC.

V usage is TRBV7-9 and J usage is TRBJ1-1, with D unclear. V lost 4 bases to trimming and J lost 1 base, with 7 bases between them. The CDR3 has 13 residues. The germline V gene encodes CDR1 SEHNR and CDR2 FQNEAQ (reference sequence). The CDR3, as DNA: TGTGCCAGCAGCTCAACACAGAACACTGAAGCTTTCTTT. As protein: CASSSTQNTEAFF.

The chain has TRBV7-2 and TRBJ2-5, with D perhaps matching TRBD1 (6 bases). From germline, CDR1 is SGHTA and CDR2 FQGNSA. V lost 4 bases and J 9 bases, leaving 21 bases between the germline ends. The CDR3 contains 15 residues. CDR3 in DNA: TGTGCCAGCAGCTCACCAGAGCTCGGACAGCCATCCCAGTACTTC. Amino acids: CASSSPELGQPSQYF. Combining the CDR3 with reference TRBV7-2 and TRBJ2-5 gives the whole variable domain GAGVSQSPSNKVTEKGKDVELRCDPISGHTALYWYRQSLGQGLEFLIYFQGNSAPDKSGLPSDRFSAERTGGSVSTLTIQRTQQEDSAVYLCASSSPELGQPSQYFGPGTRLLVL.

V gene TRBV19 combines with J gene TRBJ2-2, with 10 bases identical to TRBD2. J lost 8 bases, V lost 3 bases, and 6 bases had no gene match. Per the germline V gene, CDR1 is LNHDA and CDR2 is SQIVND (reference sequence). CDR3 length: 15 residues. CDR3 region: CASSMALAGKGELFF. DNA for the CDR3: TGTGCCAGTAGTATGGCACTAGCGGGAAAGGGGGAGCTGTTTTTT.

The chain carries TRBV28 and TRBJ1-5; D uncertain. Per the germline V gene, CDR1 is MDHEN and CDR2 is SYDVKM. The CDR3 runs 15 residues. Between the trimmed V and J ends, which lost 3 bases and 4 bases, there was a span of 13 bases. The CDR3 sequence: CASSFSHRINQPQHF. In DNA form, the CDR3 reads TGTGCCAGCAGTTTTTCTCATCGGATTAATCAGCCCCAGCATTTT. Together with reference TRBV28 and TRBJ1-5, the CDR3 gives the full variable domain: DVKVTQSSRYLVKRTGEKVFLECVQDMDHENMFWYRQDPGLGLRLIYFSYDVKMKEKGDIPEGYSVSREKKERFSLILESASTNQTSMYLCASSFSHRINQPQHFGDGTRLSIL.

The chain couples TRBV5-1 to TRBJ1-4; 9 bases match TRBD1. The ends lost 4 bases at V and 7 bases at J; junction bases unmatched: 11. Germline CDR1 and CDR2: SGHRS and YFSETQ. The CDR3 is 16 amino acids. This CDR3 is CASSETGGASFEKLFF. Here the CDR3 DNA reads TGCGCCAGCAGCGAGACAGGGGGGGCGAGTTTTGAAAAACTGTTTTTT.

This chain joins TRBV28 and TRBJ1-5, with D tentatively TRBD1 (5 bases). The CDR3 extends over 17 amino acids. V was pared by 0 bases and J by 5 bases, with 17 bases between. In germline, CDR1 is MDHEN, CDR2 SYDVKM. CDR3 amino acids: CASSLWVRGKVHQPQHF. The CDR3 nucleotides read TGTGCCAGCAGTTTATGGGTCCGGGGGAAAGTCCATCAGCCCCAGCATTTT.

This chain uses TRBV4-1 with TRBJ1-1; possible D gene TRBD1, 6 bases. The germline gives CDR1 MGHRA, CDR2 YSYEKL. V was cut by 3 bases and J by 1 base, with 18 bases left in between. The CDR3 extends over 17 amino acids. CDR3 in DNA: TGCGCCAGCAGCCACCCTCCTCGGACAGACCAGAACACTGAAGCTTTCTTT. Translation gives CASSHPPRTDQNTEAFF.

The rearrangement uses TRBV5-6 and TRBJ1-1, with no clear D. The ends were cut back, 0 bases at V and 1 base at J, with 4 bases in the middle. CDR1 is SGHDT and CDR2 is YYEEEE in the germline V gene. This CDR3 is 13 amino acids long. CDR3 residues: CASSLVWNTEAFF. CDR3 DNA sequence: TGTGCCAGCAGCTTGGTTTGGAACACTGAAGCTTTCTTT. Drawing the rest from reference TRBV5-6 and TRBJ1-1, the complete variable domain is DAGVTQSPTHLIKTRGQQVTLRCSPKSGHDTVSWYQQALGQGPQFIFQYYEEEERQRGNFPDRFSGHQFPNYSSELNVNALLLGDSALYLCASSLVWNTEAFFGQGTRLTVV.

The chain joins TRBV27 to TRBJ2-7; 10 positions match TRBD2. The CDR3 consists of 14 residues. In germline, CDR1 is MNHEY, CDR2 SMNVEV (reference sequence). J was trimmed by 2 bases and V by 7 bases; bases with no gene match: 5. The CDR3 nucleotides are TGTGCCAGCACCAGACTAGCGGGCCCCTACGAGCAGTACTTC. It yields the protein CASTRLAGPYEQYF.

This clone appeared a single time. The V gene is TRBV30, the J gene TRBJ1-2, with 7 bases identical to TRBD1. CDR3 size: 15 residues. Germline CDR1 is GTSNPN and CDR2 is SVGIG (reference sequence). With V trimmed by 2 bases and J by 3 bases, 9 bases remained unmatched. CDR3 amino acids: CAWSRTGAGDYGYTF. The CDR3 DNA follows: TGTGCCTGGAGTCGGACAGGTGCTGGGGACTATGGCTACACCTTC.

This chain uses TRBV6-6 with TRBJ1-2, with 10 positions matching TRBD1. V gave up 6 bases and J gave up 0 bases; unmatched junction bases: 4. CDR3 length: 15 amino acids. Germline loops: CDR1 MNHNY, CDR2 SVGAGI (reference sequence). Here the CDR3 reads CASSSGTGANYGYTF. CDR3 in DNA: TGTGCCAGCAGCTCCGGGACAGGGGCTAACTATGGCTACACCTTC.

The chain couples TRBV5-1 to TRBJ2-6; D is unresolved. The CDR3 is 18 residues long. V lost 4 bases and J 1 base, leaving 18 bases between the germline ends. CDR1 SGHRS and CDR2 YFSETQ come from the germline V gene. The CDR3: CASSLDGPTTSGANVLTF. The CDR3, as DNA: TGCGCCAGCAGCCTGGACGGACCTACCACTTCTGGGGCCAACGTCCTGACTTTC.

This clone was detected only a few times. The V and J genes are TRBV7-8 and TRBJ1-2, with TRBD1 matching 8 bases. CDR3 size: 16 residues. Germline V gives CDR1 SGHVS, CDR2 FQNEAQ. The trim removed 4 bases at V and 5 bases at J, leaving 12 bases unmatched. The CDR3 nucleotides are TGTGCCAGCAGCTCCAACCAGGGGGCGGCCGGGTATGGCTACACCTTC. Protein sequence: CASSSNQGAAGYGYTF.

The CDR3 region is CAWRDQGAWMNTEAFF. CDR3 sequence (DNA): TGTGCCTGGAGGGACCAGGGGGCGTGGATGAACACTGAAGCTTTCTTT. The chain employs TRBV30 and TRBJ1-1, with 8 bases fitting TRBD1. After removal of 3 bases from V and 0 bases from J, the junction contained 9 bases not matched to a gene. Germline V CDR1 and CDR2: GTSNPN, SVGIG (reference sequence). The CDR3 runs 16 residues. The complete variable domain, with remaining parts taken from reference TRBV30 and TRBJ1-1, reads SQTIHQWPATLVQPVGSPLSLECTVEGTSNPNLYWYRQAAGRGLQLLFYSVGIGQISSEVPQNLSASRPQDRQFILSSKKLLLSDSGFYLCAWRDQGAWMNTEAFFGQGTRLTVV.

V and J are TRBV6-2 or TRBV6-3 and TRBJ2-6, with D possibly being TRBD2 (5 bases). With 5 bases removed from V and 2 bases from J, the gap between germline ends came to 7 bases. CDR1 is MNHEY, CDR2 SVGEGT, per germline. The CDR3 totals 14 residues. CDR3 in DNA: TGTGCCAGCAGTAGGAGGCCTGGGGCCAACGTCCTGACTTTC. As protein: CASSRRPGANVLTF.

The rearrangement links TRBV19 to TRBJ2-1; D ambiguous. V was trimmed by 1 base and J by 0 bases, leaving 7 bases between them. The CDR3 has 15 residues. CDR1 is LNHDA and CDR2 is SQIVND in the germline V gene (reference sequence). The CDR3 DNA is TGTGCCAGTAGTATAGGCGCGAGCTCCTACAATGAGCAGTTCTTC. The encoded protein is CASSIGASSYNEQFF.

This CDR3 is CASSLSSSGRAVEQFF. In DNA form, the CDR3 reads TGTGCCAGCAGTTTATCGTCTAGCGGGAGGGCCGTTGAGCAGTTCTTC. The chain uses TRBV28 and TRBJ2-1; 12 nucleotides line up with TRBD2. V lost 1 base and J lost 9; bases outside the gene matches: 7. Germline CDR1 and CDR2: MDHEN and SYDVKM. The length of the CDR3 is 16 residues.

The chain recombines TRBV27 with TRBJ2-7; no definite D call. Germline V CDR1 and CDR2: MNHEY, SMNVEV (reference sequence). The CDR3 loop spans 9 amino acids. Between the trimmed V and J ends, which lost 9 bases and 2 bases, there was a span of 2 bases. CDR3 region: CARTYEQYF. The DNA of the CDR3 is TGTGCCAGGACCTACGAGCAGTACTTC.